The 16 T cell receptor beta chains presented below share a single source sample, sequenced in a study of blood T cell repertoires in COVID-19. Sequencing was performed with immunoSEQ multiplex PCR; in TCRdb, only in-frame clones are kept and a portion is missing. The table lists roughly 120,000 clones, roughly 90% of them singletons. The specimen sequenced was peripheral blood. Receptors originate from a human donor in a cohort sampled during active COVID-19.

The chain links TRBV6-5 to TRBJ2-7, with 9 bases aligning to TRBD2. CDR1 and CDR2 from the germline V gene are MNHEY and SVGAGI. The CDR3 runs to 15 residues. J lost 5 bases, V lost 6 bases, and 11 bases had no gene match. The CDR3 nucleotides are TGTGCCAGCAGGGCTGGTGCGGTAGCGGGAGACGAGCAGTACTTC. Protein product: CASRAGAVAGDEQYF.

This sequence joins TRBV5-6 and TRBJ1-4; D might be TRBD1 (5 bases). Between the trimmed V and J ends, which lost 5 bases and 1 base, there was a span of 12 bases. This CDR3 spans 15 amino acids. Per germline, CDR1 SGHDT and CDR2 YYEEEE. The DNA for the CDR3 is TGTGCCAGCAGGGCGGGAGGACAAACTAATGAAAAACTGTTTTTT. Translating it yields CASRAGGQTNEKLFF.

This CDR3 reads CATSGQGASTSTDTQYF. As DNA, the CDR3 is TGTGCCACCAGCGGGCAGGGGGCATCGACGAGCACAGATACGCAGTATTTT. The rearrangement uses TRBV15 and TRBJ2-3; the match to TRBD1 covers 8 bases. Trimming removed 5 bases from V and 0 bases from J; junction bases left unmatched: 10. CDR3 length equals 17 residues. The V gene's germline CDR1 is LNHNV and CDR2 YYDKDF (reference sequence).

The chain links TRBV29-1 to TRBJ2-1; unclear D gene. The germline CDR1 and CDR2 sequences are SQVTM and ANQGSEA. The V end lost 0 bases, the J end lost 8 bases, and 11 bases lay between the germline ends. The CDR3 runs to 13 residues. The CDR3 bases are TGCAGCGTTGAAGACCTATCGGGTGATGAGCAGTTCTTC. Protein product: CSVEDLSGDEQFF.

The V gene is TRBV6-2 or TRBV6-3, the J gene TRBJ2-1, with 11 nucleotides matching TRBD1. CDR1 is MNHEY and CDR2 is SVGEGT in the germline V gene. Trimming removed 6 bases from V and 7 bases from J; junction bases left unmatched: 5. This CDR3 contains 14 residues. The CDR3 DNA is TGTGCCAGCAGATACGGGACAGGGGGTAATGAGCAGTTCTTC. Its translation is CASRYGTGGNEQFF.

J is TRBJ2-7 and V is TRBV7-9, with 7 bases matching TRBD1. Germline assignment: CDR1 SEHNR and CDR2 FQNEAQ (reference sequence). The length of the CDR3 is 15 residues. With 5 bases clipped from V and 1 base from J, the junction kept 8 bases outside the gene matches. The CDR3 here is CASSPWTGDSYEQYF. As DNA, the CDR3 is TGTGCCAGCAGCCCATGGACAGGTGATTCCTACGAGCAGTACTTC. The whole variable domain, filled in from reference TRBV7-9 and TRBJ2-7, reads DTGVSQNPRHKITKRGQNVTFRCDPISEHNRLYWYRQTLGQGPEFLTYFQNEAQLEKSRLLSDRFSAERPKGSFSTLEIQRTEQGDSAMYLCASSPWTGDSYEQYFGPGTRLTVT.

The chain links TRBV30 to TRBJ1-6; no clear D. Trimming pared 4 bases from V and 10 bases from J, leaving 20 bases between. The germline V gene encodes CDR1 GTSNPN and CDR2 SVGIG (reference sequence). The CDR3 is made up of 15 amino acids. CDR3 DNA sequence: TGTGCCTGGATCCAAGACCGCGCCGGAGGATCACCCCTCCACTTT. Its translation: CAWIQDRAGGSPLHF.

The V call is TRBV10-3, the J call TRBJ1-1, with D perhaps matching TRBD1 (5 bases). Trimming removed 6 bases at V and 2 bases at J, with 19 bases between. Germline V CDR1 and CDR2: ENHRY, SYGVKD. This CDR3 is 16 amino acids long. CDR3 in DNA: TGTGCCATCAGCCCCGAGATTTTCAGGGTCAACACTGAAGCTTTCTTT. Residues: CAISPEIFRVNTEAFF.

The J gene is TRBJ1-3, the V gene TRBV9; 8 bases align to TRBD1. The CDR3 runs 16 residues. CDR1 SGDLS and CDR2 YYNGEE come from the germline V gene. The V gene end was trimmed by 3 bases and the J gene end by 3 bases; junction bases not matched to a gene: 8. The CDR3 sequence is CASSAKADRVGNTIYF. DNA of the CDR3: TGTGCCAGCAGCGCCAAAGCGGACAGGGTTGGAAACACCATATATTTT.

The rearrangement uses TRBV27 and TRBJ1-4; D call uncertain. The CDR3 has 16 residues. Trimming left V 3 bases short and J 5 bases short, with 16 bases between. In germline, CDR1 is MNHEY, CDR2 SMNVEV (reference sequence). CDR3 loop: CASSFLGGRGNEKLFF. In nucleotides, the CDR3 is TGTGCCAGCAGTTTCCTAGGAGGCCGAGGAAATGAAAAACTGTTTTTT.

The V gene is TRBV1, the J gene TRBJ2-3; TRBD2 is the table's D call and was not checked against the DNA. TRBV1 is flagged as a pseudogene. The CDR3 consists of 20 residues. In nucleotides, the CDR3 is TGCACCAGCAGCCAAGATGGCCAGGGCCTAGCGGGAGGGGGCCCCGATACGCAGTATTTT. Its translation: CTSSQDGQGLAGGGPDTQYF.

This clone was recorded only once. As DNA, the CDR3 is TGTGCCAGCAGTCGGACAGGGGGGAGCTATGGCTACACCTTC. It specifies CASSRTGGSYGYTF. The genes are TRBV27 and TRBJ1-2; 10 positions agree with TRBD1. This CDR3 has 14 residues. Trimming at V came to 5 bases and at J to 4 bases, leaving 4 bases not matched to a gene. Germline CDR1 MNHEY, CDR2 SMNVEV (reference sequence).

The chain uses TRBV6-5 and TRBJ2-3; D remains unclear. V was trimmed by 5 bases and J by 5 bases, leaving 14 bases between them. Looked up from germline, CDR1 is MNHEY and CDR2 is SVGAGI. The CDR3 totals 14 residues. The CDR3 region is CASSLGPAGDTQYF. DNA for the CDR3: TGTGCCAGCAGTCTGGGCCCCGCAGGAGATACGCAGTATTTT.

V usage is TRBV27 and J usage is TRBJ2-1; 10 nucleotides line up with TRBD1. J was trimmed by 12 bases and V by 5 bases; bases with no gene match: 13. The CDR3 loop spans 15 amino acids. Germline V gene lookup returns CDR1 MNHEY and CDR2 SMNVEV (reference sequence). The CDR3 protein is CASSRSGDRGLGQFF. The CDR3 bases are TGTGCCAGCAGTCGCTCAGGGGACAGGGGATTAGGGCAGTTCTTC.

Concerning this clone: Additional DNA sequences in this sample encode the identical CDR3. The chain is built from TRBV19 and TRBJ1-3; no clear D. The CDR3 runs 14 residues. V was shortened by 3 bases and J by 4 bases, with 10 bases between the two germline ends. Per germline, CDR1 LNHDA and CDR2 SQIVND (reference sequence). The CDR3 sequence: CASSIGGSGNTIYF. The CDR3 DNA follows: TGTGCCAGTAGTATTGGAGGGTCCGGAAACACCATATATTTT. The variable domain in full, with the rest retrieved from reference TRBV19 and TRBJ1-3, is DGGITQSPKYLFRKEGQNVTLSCEQNLNHDAMYWYRQDPGQGLRLIYYSQIVNDFQKGDIAEGYSVSREKKESFPLTVTSAQKNPTAFYLCASSIGGSGNTIYFGEGSWLTVV.

The chain is built from TRBV3-1 (or the pseudogene TRBV3-2) and TRBJ1-1; 9 bases are shared with TRBD1. The CDR3 runs to 18 residues. CDR1 LGHDT and CDR2 YNNKEL come from the germline V gene (reference sequence). V trimming: 2 bases; J trimming: 1 base; junction bases outside the gene matches: 11. Written as DNA, the CDR3 is TGTGCCAGCAGCCAACCCTTCCGGGACAGGGTAGAGAACACTGAAGCTTTCTTT. Protein: CASSQPFRDRVENTEAFF.